A selection of T cell receptor beta chains follows, all from one sample in a study of blood T cell repertoires in COVID-19. Generated by immunoSEQ multiplex PCR, the TCRdb table keeps only in-frame clones and is missing some. This table holds 300,000 to 400,000 clones, approximately 90% found once. The specimen was PBMCs or T cells enriched from blood (not recorded which). These receptors were collected from a young woman who had recovered from COVID-19. The CDR3 runs from the conserved cysteine through the conserved F or W. The order of the fields is D gene, J gene, V gene, clone size, CDR3 protein, CDR3 DNA. A D gene is named only where the DNA matches it firmly. For some rows the clone size is stated as once, few or many, or as a class when expanded; others skip it.

>.|TRBJ1-2|TRBV3-1/TRBV3-2|.
CASSRSQPEGWSGYTF
TGTGCCAGCAGCCGGTCACAACCGGAGGGTTGGAGTGGCTACACCTTC
>TRBD1|TRBJ1-1|TRBV30|.
CAWQGGAAFF
TGTGCCTGGCAGGGGGGCGCGGCTTTCTTT
>TRBD1|TRBJ1-3|TRBV29-1|.
CSVRQGSGNTIYF
TGCAGCGTTAGACAGGGATCAGGAAACACCATATATTTT
>TRBD2|TRBJ2-2|TRBV4-3|.
CASSQDAGGNTGELFF
TGCGCCAGCAGCCAAGATGCGGGGGGGAACACCGGGGAGCTGTTTTTT
>TRBD1|TRBJ1-2|TRBV2|.
CASREDRGYYGYTF
TGTGCCAGCAGGGAAGACAGGGGCTACTATGGCTACACCTTC
>TRBD1|TRBJ2-5|TRBV18|.
CASSSNRGQETQYF
TGTGCCAGCTCGTCAAACAGGGGGCAAGAGACCCAGTACTTC
>TRBD1|TRBJ1-6|TRBV6-5|.
CASSYEQGAPGPLHF
TGTGCCAGCAGTTACGAACAGGGGGCGCCTGGACCCCTCCACTTT
>TRBD1|TRBJ2-2|TRBV3-1/TRBV3-2|.
CASKDRYTGELFF
TGTGCCAGCAAGGACAGGTACACCGGGGAGCTGTTTTTT
>TRBD1|TRBJ1-5|TRBV24-1|.
CATSDVDRRQPQHF
TGTGCCACCAGTGATGTGGACAGGAGGCAGCCCCAGCATTTT
>TRBD2|TRBJ2-2|TRBV5-1|once
CASSGERGTGELFF
TGCGCCAGCAGTGGGGAGCGGGGGACCGGGGAGCTGTTTTTT
>TRBD1|TRBJ1-4|TRBV19|.
CASRDRAGNEKLFF
TGTGCCAGCAGGGACAGGGCTGGTAATGAAAAACTGTTTTTT
>TRBD1|TRBJ2-2|TRBV2|.
CASRDRDRVGDTGELFF
TGTGCCAGCAGAGACAGGGATCGGGTCGGGGACACCGGGGAGCTGTTTTTT
>TRBD1|TRBJ2-3|TRBV11-3|.
CASSLGKTGRISSTDTQYF
TGTGCCAGCAGCTTGGGAAAGACAGGGCGTATTTCTAGCACAGATACGCAGTATTTT
>TRBD1|TRBJ1-1|TRBV7-6|.
CASSQQGSTEAFF
TGTGCCAGCAGCCAACAGGGGAGCACTGAAGCTTTCTTT
>TRBD1|TRBJ1-6|TRBV5-1|many
CASSSPGQGAKSYNSPLHF
TGCGCCAGCAGCTCCCCGGGACAGGGCGCCAAATCCTATAATTCACCCCTCCACTTT
>TRBD2|TRBJ2-3|TRBV27|once
CASSPIAGGLRDTQYF
TGTGCCAGCAGTCCTATAGCGGGGGGGCTAAGGGATACGCAGTATTTT
>.|TRBJ2-2|TRBV27|once
CASSPNRALNTGELFF
TGTGCCAGCAGTCCGAACAGGGCTCTGAACACCGGGGAGCTGTTTTTT
>.|TRBJ1-4|TRBV5-1|once
CASSRTGSTNEKLFF
TGCGCCAGCAGCCGGACGGGGAGCACTAATGAAAAACTGTTTTTT
>TRBD1|TRBJ1-2|TRBV15|.
CATSRTGDEGYTF
TGTGCCACCAGTAGGACAGGGGATGAGGGCTACACCTTC
>.|TRBJ2-1|TRBV5-1|.
CASSSWAGALSSYNEQFF
TGCGCCAGCAGCTCCTGGGCGGGGGCTCTGAGCTCCTACAATGAGCAGTTCTTC
>.|TRBJ1-2|TRBV7-9|.
CASSSHGAGLGYTF
TGTGCCAGCAGCTCTCATGGGGCAGGGCTGGGCTACACCTTC
>.|TRBJ1-2|TRBV7-9|.
CASSLGPSYGYTF
TGTGCCAGCAGCTTAGGTCCGTCCTATGGCTACACCTTC
>.|TRBJ2-6|TRBV9|.
CASSPKLGVSGANVLTF
TGTGCCAGCAGTCCCAAACTGGGCGTCTCTGGGGCCAACGTCCTGACTTTC
>TRBD1|TRBJ1-2|TRBV19|.
CASKRQGYGYTF
TGTGCCAGTAAGCGACAGGGTTATGGCTACACCTTC
>TRBD1|TRBJ2-7|TRBV7-9|.
CASSLEGASEQYF
TGTGCCAGCAGCTTAGAGGGGGCCTCCGAGCAGTACTTC
>TRBD1|TRBJ2-5|TRBV19|once
CASSMGTGGRETQYF
TGTGCCAGTAGTATGGGGACAGGGGGTCGAGAGACCCAGTACTTC
>.|TRBJ1-1|TRBV19|.
CASRMSGANTEAFF
TGTGCCAGCCGTATGAGTGGGGCGAACACTGAAGCTTTCTTT
>.|TRBJ1-2|TRBV3-1/TRBV3-2|once
CASSASAGGYGYTF
TGTGCCAGCAGCGCTTCGGCAGGTGGCTATGGCTACACCTTC
>.|TRBJ1-3|TRBV2|.
CASGPDSEPSIGNTIYF
TGTGCCAGCGGACCTGACAGCGAACCCTCTATAGGAAACACCATATATTTT
>.|TRBJ1-4|TRBV2|.
CANGVNEKLFF
TGTGCCAACGGGGTAAATGAAAAACTGTTTTTT
>TRBD1|TRBJ2-7|TRBV2|.
CASSFFGQGYEQYF
TGTGCCAGCAGCTTTTTCGGACAGGGCTACGAGCAGTACTTC
>TRBD2|TRBJ2-7|TRBV11-2|.
CASSLATAGGPYEQYF
TGTGCCAGCAGCTTAGCAACCGCGGGGGGGCCGTACGAGCAGTACTTC
>.|TRBJ1-1|TRBV10-3|few
CAIRIDPGVNTEAFF
TGTGCCATCAGAATAGACCCAGGGGTGAACACTGAAGCTTTCTTT